This TCR beta chain was obtained from a study of breast tumors, draining lymph nodes, adjacent tissues. Study-level points and caveats: Most tumor T cells seemingly derive from lymph node, then expand in tumor. Luminal-like breast cancer showed significantly higher tumor–nontumor repertoire similarity than basal-like. Compared with lymph nodes, tumors were less diverse; compared with nontumor tissue, more. Tumor T cell lymph node origin was a supported hypothesis, not proven.

A single record per CDR3 protein comes from TCRdb applying MiXCR to the multiplex PCR reads. This sample has 11,000 to 15,000 distinct CDR3 sequences; roughly 55% occur once, and the top ten carry about 30%. The germline CDR1 and CDR2 sequences are SEHNR and FQNEAQ (reference sequence). This CDR3 spans 16 amino acids. The V and J ends lost 0 bases and 1 base, in that order; junction bases with no gene match: 5. As concerns this clonotype: As yet, its antigen is unknown.

The receptor's source is a female donor with breast cancer. Some clones in this sample may be carry-over from other donors' samples. The chain has TRBV7-9 and TRBJ2-7, with 8 bases that match TRBD1. Sequencing input: tumor-adjacent breast tissue. The CDR3 protein is CASSLAGTGMSYEQYF. In DNA, the CDR3 is TGTGCCAGCAGCTTAGCCGGGACAGGTATGTCCTACGAGCAGTACTTC.